This TCR beta chain was documented in a study of cytotoxic CD8 clonotypes in ibrutinib-treated CLL. The overall study: Among patients, some 25 responded partially and 2 completely; around 14 then stayed remitted and roughly 12 progressed after median around 73 months. When averaged across all of the samples, the counts came to approximately 250,000 productive templates and 86,000 or so productive rearrangements. Findings of the study overall: Sample timing was unmatched between remission and later-progressing patients; lymph nodes unstudied. Baseline levels of clonality went above those of age-matched healthy donors and moved with circulating CD8+ T-cell counts.

As regards this clone: What it recognizes is unknown.

Profiling relied on immunoSEQ multiplex PCR, and the TCRdb table lists in-frame clones only, not all of them. The sample lists over 150,000 clones, about 72% occurring once. CDR3 length: 13 residues. Per the germline V gene, CDR1 is SGHDN and CDR2 is FVKESK. V lost 3 bases, J lost 4 bases, and 9 bases lay in between. The J gene is TRBJ1-2, the V gene TRBV14; possible D gene TRBD1, 5 bases. The TCR was taken from a human donor with chronic lymphocytic leukemia. The sequenced sample was PBMCs, obtained after 24 months of ibrutinib treatment. Written as DNA, the CDR3 is TGTGCCAGCAGCCAGGGGGTACCCTATGGCTACACCTTC. It translates to CASSQGVPYGYTF.